These T cell receptor beta chains were read from a single sample in a study of early T cells in non-severe SARS-CoV-2 infection. TCRdb processed the 5' RACE reads anew with MiXCR; each CDR3 protein has one entry. This sample has nearly 80,000 distinct CDR3 sequences, with 9.5% to 15% found just once. Sequences were obtained from whole blood. The receptors derive from an adult who was a healthcare worker with PCR-confirmed SARS-CoV-2 infection or an uninfected control (not recorded which). Each CDR3 is given with its conserved first and last residue. Each record gives: D gene, V gene, J gene, clone size, CDR3 DNA, CDR3 protein. A D gene is named only where the DNA matches it firmly. Clone size is given for some rows only: seen once, a few or many times, or a class if the clone is expanded.

>.|TRBV30|TRBJ1-2|many
TGTGCCTGGAACCAACGACGGCCCTTTTACCCTTATGGCTACACCTTC
CAWNQRRPFYPYGYTF
>.|TRBV7-2|TRBJ1-3|many
TGTGCCAGCAGCCCAGACACGTCTGGAAACACCATATATTTT
CASSPDTSGNTIYF
>.|TRBV7-2|TRBJ2-2|many
TGTGCCAGCAGCTTAGGGCGGGGGCCGAACACCGGGGAGCTGTTTTTT
CASSLGRGPNTGELFF
>.|TRBV6-2/TRBV6-3|TRBJ2-1|few
TGTGCCAGCACCCTCGGAGGGTTTTTAAGTGAGCAGTTCTTC
CASTLGGFLSEQFF
>.|TRBV29-1|TRBJ2-1|many
TGCAGCGTTGAAGATCTGGGCGATTTGGGTGAGCAGTTCTTC
CSVEDLGDLGEQFF
>.|TRBV19|TRBJ2-1|few
TGTGCCAGTACTAGTCGCGGGAACGGTGAGCAGTTCTTC
CASTSRGNGEQFF
>TRBD1|TRBV7-9|TRBJ1-1|few
TGTGCCAGCAGCTTAGGGACTGGGACAGGGATCACTGAAGCTTTCTTT
CASSLGTGTGITEAFF
>.|TRBV23-1|TRBJ2-1|many
TGCGCCAGCAGTCTGTGCAGGGAAGCCTACAATGAGCAGTTCTTC
CASSLCREAYNEQFF
>.|TRBV28|TRBJ1-4|few
TGTGCCAGCAGTTTTTCTAAGGGGCGCACTAATGAAAAACTGTTTTTT
CASSFSKGRTNEKLFF
>.|TRBV29-1|TRBJ1-1|.
TGCAGCGTTGACTGGGTAGACAGACTGAACACTGAAGCTTTCTTT
CSVDWVDRLNTEAFF